Listed below are T cell receptor beta chains from one sample, sequenced in a study of technical replicates of blood from a few donors. The repertoire was sequenced with immunoSEQ multiplex PCR; TCRdb's copy has only in-frame clones and lacks some. The sample holds tens of thousands of clones, more than 90% seen once. The sequencing input was PBMCs. The receptors derive from a human donor in good health. Some clones in this sample may be carry-over from other donors' samples. The CDR3 runs from the conserved cysteine through the conserved F or W. A D gene is named only where the DNA matches it firmly. Clone size is given for some rows only: seen once, a few or many times, or a class if the clone is expanded.

TGTGCCACCCGGGATAGCGGGGCCAACCACGAGCAGTACTTC | CATRDSGANHEQYF | TRBV15 | TRBD2 | TRBJ2-7 | .
TGTGCCAGCAGTAGCGGGGGGGCGCCAGATACGCAGTATTTT | CASSSGGAPDTQYF | TRBV2 | TRBD2 | TRBJ2-3 | .
TGCGCCAGCAGCCAAGGGGCAGGGGGCATGACACCCCTCCACTTT | CASSQGAGGMTPLHF | TRBV4-3 | TRBD1 | TRBJ1-6 | .
TGTGCCAGCAGCCCTGGCAGCGGGAGTAACTCAGATACGCAGTATTTT | CASSPGSGSNSDTQYF | TRBV7-9 | TRBD2 | TRBJ2-3 | .
TGTGCCAGCAGCCAAGACCATTCTCTCTCAGGCGATGAGCAGTTCTTC | CASSQDHSLSGDEQFF | TRBV14 | . | TRBJ2-1 | .
TGTGCCATCAGGTTGGGGGCGCAGGTCACCGGGGAGCTGTTTTTT | CAIRLGAQVTGELFF | TRBV10-3 | . | TRBJ2-2 | .
TGTGCCAGCTCCCCTCAGACAGGTGGGGTCACTGAAGCTTTCTTT | CASSPQTGGVTEAFF | TRBV6-5 | . | TRBJ1-1 | .
TGTGCCTGGAGCGGCGGGTACGAGCAGTACTTC | CAWSGGYEQYF | TRBV30 | . | TRBJ2-7 | once
TGTGCCAGCAGTCTTGGGGGCTCCTTCGGGGAAAAACTGTTTTTT | CASSLGGSFGEKLFF | TRBV28 | . | TRBJ1-4 | .
TGTGCCAGCTCACAAACAGAAGAACAGCCCCAGCATTTT | CASSQTEEQPQHF | TRBV18 | . | TRBJ1-5 | .
TGTGCCAGCAGGACAGGGACGGCCCAAGAGACCCAGTACTTC | CASRTGTAQETQYF | TRBV7-9 | TRBD1 | TRBJ2-5 | .
TGTGCCAGCAGCTATAGGACTAGCGGGGGGGGTGAGACCCAGTACTTC | CASSYRTSGGGETQYF | TRBV7-2 | TRBD2 | TRBJ2-5 | .
TGTGCCAGCAGCCCGGGAGCGGGATCCGGGGAGCTGTTTTTT | CASSPGAGSGELFF | TRBV4-2 | TRBD2 | TRBJ2-2 | .
TGTGCCAGCAGTGAAGCTAGCGGGAAATACTACGAGCAGTACTTC | CASSEASGKYYEQYF | TRBV25-1 | TRBD2 | TRBJ2-7 | .
TGTGCCAGCAGCTTCGGACTGTCAGATACGCAGTATTTT | CASSFGLSDTQYF | TRBV7-2 | . | TRBJ2-3 | .
TGTGCCAGCAGCCCTTCCGGGGGACAGGGCGAGCAGTACTTC | CASSPSGGQGEQYF | TRBV7-3 | TRBD1 | TRBJ2-7 | .
TGTGCCAGCAGCCAAGGACACCCTAGCGACGCCCAGCATTTT | CASSQGHPSDAQHF | TRBV4-2 | . | TRBJ1-5 | .
TGTGCCAGCCAGGGACTAGCGAGCTACGAGCAGTACTTC | CASQGLASYEQYF | TRBV7-9 | TRBD2 | TRBJ2-7 | .
TGTGCCAGCAGCCGAGGTGGGGGGTACGAGCAGTACTTC | CASSRGGGYEQYF | TRBV7-3 | . | TRBJ2-7 | .
TGTGCCTGGAGCGGGGGAGCGGGTGAAGCTTTCTTT | CAWSGGAGEAFF | TRBV30 | . | TRBJ1-1 | .
TGTGCCAGCAGCCCCCGGCTAGCGGGTTCTCTAGGGGAGCAGTTCTTC | CASSPRLAGSLGEQFF | TRBV9 | TRBD2 | TRBJ2-1 | .
TGCGCCAGCAGCTTGGCTCTAGGGGTCAGGGGTGAGACCCAGTACTTC | CASSLALGVRGETQYF | TRBV5-1 | . | TRBJ2-5 | .
TGTGCCAGCAGCTTGGGCGGGGGATCCTACAATGAGCAGTTCTTC | CASSLGGGSYNEQFF | TRBV5-4 | TRBD2 | TRBJ2-1 | .
TGTGCCTGGAGTGGGACAGGCAGGGGGGAGCAGTACTTC | CAWSGTGRGEQYF | TRBV30 | TRBD1 | TRBJ2-7 | .
TGTGCCAGCAGTGAACCGGTCGTCAGGGGGAACGAGCAGTACTTC | CASSEPVVRGNEQYF | TRBV6-1 | TRBD1 | TRBJ2-7 | .
TGTGCCAGCAGTCCCGGTTCAACTGGGGCCAACGTCCTGACTTTC | CASSPGSTGANVLTF | TRBV27 | . | TRBJ2-6 | .
TGCGCCAGCAGCTTTCAGGGAGGGGGGAACACTGAAGCTTTCTTT | CASSFQGGGNTEAFF | TRBV5-1 | . | TRBJ1-1 | few
TGTGCCAGCGGACGCGGGTACTCGGGACAGGGGAGCTACGAGCAGTACTTC | CASGRGYSGQGSYEQYF | TRBV2 | TRBD1 | TRBJ2-7 | .
TGCGCCAGCAGCCCGAGGGACTCGAGCTCCTACGAGCAGTACTTC | CASSPRDSSSYEQYF | TRBV5-1 | . | TRBJ2-7 | .
TGTGCCAGCAAGAATAGCGGAAACACCATATATTTT | CASKNSGNTIYF | TRBV2 | . | TRBJ1-3 | once
TGTGCCAGCAGTTACGAGTTGTCCGGGGAGCTGTTTTTT | CASSYELSGELFF | TRBV6-5 | . | TRBJ2-2 | .
TGTGCCAGCAGCTTATCGGACACGGCCGACTACGAGCAGTACTTC | CASSLSDTADYEQYF | TRBV7-3 | . | TRBJ2-7 | .
TGTGCCAGCAGTTATAGGCGGGGCCAGAGTAATGAAAAACTGTTTTTT | CASSYRRGQSNEKLFF | TRBV6-5 | . | TRBJ1-4 | .
TGTGCCAGCAGCCAAGTATCGCTAGCGGGAGGAAAAGAGACCCAGTACTTC | CASSQVSLAGGKETQYF | TRBV4-2 | TRBD2 | TRBJ2-5 | .
TGTGCCAGCAGCCAAGACCCAGGGGGCTGGTACGAGCAGTACTTC | CASSQDPGGWYEQYF | TRBV9 | TRBD1 | TRBJ2-7 | .
TGTGCCAGCAGCGCCCCCGGGACAACCGGTCGGATGTTGGCCAACGTCCTGACTTTC | CASSAPGTTGRMLANVLTF | TRBV5-6 | . | TRBJ2-6 | .
TGTGCCAGCAGCCGGGGGTCCTATAATGAAAAACTGTTTTTT | CASSRGSYNEKLFF | TRBV7-2 | . | TRBJ1-4 | .
TGCAGTGCTAGAGAGGAGCACGAGCAGTACTTC | CSAREEHEQYF | TRBV20-1 | . | TRBJ2-7 | few
TGTGCCAGCAGCCCCGGGGGCCTAGCGGGGTACCTCGGCCCCTACGAGCAGTACTTC | CASSPGGLAGYLGPYEQYF | TRBV5-4 | TRBD2 | TRBJ2-7 | once
TGTGCCAGCAGCAAGACTATAACTCGCACAGATACGCAGTATTTT | CASSKTITRTDTQYF | TRBV7-9 | . | TRBJ2-3 | .
TGTGCCAGCAAACAGGAGAAGAACACTGAAGCTTTCTTT | CASKQEKNTEAFF | TRBV6-1 | . | TRBJ1-1 | .
TGTGCCAGCAGTCTAACCGGGACAGGGCGGTACCACGAGCAGTACTTC | CASSLTGTGRYHEQYF | TRBV27 | TRBD1 | TRBJ2-7 | .
TGTGCCAGCAGCTTAGAACACCTCTACGAGCAGTACTTC | CASSLEHLYEQYF | TRBV7-2 | . | TRBJ2-7 | .
TGTGCCAGCAGCCAGGAAACGGGTTGGACTGAAGCTTTCTTT | CASSQETGWTEAFF | TRBV4-2 | . | TRBJ1-1 | .
TGTGCCACTAAACAGGGGGACGCAACTAATGAAAAACTGTTTTTT | CATKQGDATNEKLFF | TRBV4-2 | TRBD1 | TRBJ1-4 | .